The sequence of this T cell receptor beta chain was determined in a study of blood T cell repertoires in COVID-19. Across the whole study: Specimens from acute and convalescent COVID-19 originated in the United States, Italy and Spain. PBMCs, B-cell-depleted T cells, or T cells provided the cDNA or gDNA that made up the material.

Trimming removed 3 bases at V and 4 bases at J, with 9 bases between. CDR1 is SNHLY, CDR2 FYNNEI, per germline. This CDR3 comprises 13 residues. Original data processing: Counts of nucleated cells, estimated from reference gene primer amplification, were obtained. Generated by immunoSEQ multiplex PCR, the TCRdb table keeps only in-frame clones and is missing some. That table gives V, J and clone size, and the DNA gave D and trimming. The repertoire holds about 59,000 clones, with less than 75% as singletons. The V gene is TRBV2, the J gene TRBJ1-2; D is uncertain. The sample was peripheral blood. This sequence originates from a woman in her 70s with acute or convalescent COVID-19. CDR3: CASSDVEPYGYTF. CDR3 bases: TGTGCCAGCAGTGACGTCGAGCCCTATGGCTACACCTTC.